The 29 T cell receptor beta chains given below trace back to one sample, sequenced in a study of monozygotic twins with inflammatory bowel disease. TCRdb reprocessed the 5' RACE reads, keeping one entry per CDR3 protein, no DNA. Reported are 150,000 to 200,000 distinct CDR3 sequences; the ten largest clones contain roughly 7%. The sequenced material came from blood. The receptors were gathered from a human donor with ulcerative colitis or Crohn's disease, or a healthy co-twin of an affected twin (not recorded which).

This chain joins TRBV18 and TRBJ2-7; TCRdb outputs TRBD1, but without DNA this stays unchecked. The CDR3 is made up of 15 amino acids. In germline, CDR1 is KGHSH, CDR2 LQKENI. The CDR3: CASSPFRQGADEQYF. The full variable domain, in which reference TRBV18 and TRBJ2-7 provide the parts outside the CDR3, is NAGVMQNPRHLVRRRGQEARLRCSPMKGHSHVYWYRQLPEEGLKFMVYLQKENIIDESGMPKERFSAEFPKEGPSILRIQQVVRGDSAAYFCASSPFRQGADEQYFGPGTRLTVT.

The J gene is TRBJ2-3, the V gene TRBV7-2. The CDR3 is 13 residues long. Germline CDR1 reads SGHTA; CDR2 reads FQGNSA. The CDR3 is CASSLIIGDTQYF.

The rearrangement uses TRBV7-3 and TRBJ2-1; the TRBD1 assignment by TCRdb is unverifiable without DNA. The CDR3 is 14 amino acids. Germline loops: CDR1 SGHTA, CDR2 FQGTGA. The CDR3 sequence: CASSLAGGGGEQFF.

The chain joins TRBV5-1 to TRBJ2-1; TCRdb names TRBD2, which stays unverified in the absence of DNA. This CDR3 is 13 amino acids long. Germline V gene sequence: CDR1 SGHRS, CDR2 YFSETQ. The CDR3 spells CASSVRASNEQFF.

The chain employs TRBV5-6 and TRBJ2-7. This CDR3 has 11 residues. Per the germline V gene, CDR1 is SGHDT and CDR2 is YYEEEE. CDR3: CASSNTYEQYF.

CDR3 region: CASSLAIPTDGYTF. The genes are TRBV7-2 and TRBJ1-2; TCRdb outputs TRBD1, but without DNA this stays unchecked. The length of the CDR3 is 14 residues. Germline CDR1 and CDR2: SGHTA and FQGNSA.

The chain carries TRBV29-1 and TRBJ1-2; TCRdb's assignment of TRBD1 cannot be checked, as there is no DNA. The CDR3 runs 12 residues. Per the germline V gene, CDR1 is SQVTM and CDR2 is ANQGSEA. The CDR3 sequence: CSAHRGPYGYTF.

The V and J genes are TRBV5-1 and TRBJ2-7. This CDR3 is 15 amino acids long. Germline CDR1 SGHRS, CDR2 YFSETQ. Here the CDR3 reads CASSLVQGSSYEQYF.

The chain joins TRBV3-1 to TRBJ2-7. The CDR3 spans 13 residues. The germline V gene encodes CDR1 LGHDT and CDR2 YNNKEL (reference sequence). The CDR3 sequence is CASSHSGSYEQYF.

The V call is TRBV4-3, the J call TRBJ2-2; the TCRdb D gene call, TRBD1, has no DNA to confirm it. Germline assignment: CDR1 LGHNA and CDR2 YSLEER. This CDR3 has 17 amino acids. CDR3 residues: CASSQVGQGLNTGELFF.

This chain connects TRBV12-3 or TRBV12-4 to TRBJ2-2; with no DNA, the TCRdb D assignment of TRBD1 cannot be verified. The length of the CDR3 is 17 residues. CDR3 sequence reads: CASRPIRGELSTGELFF.

The V call is TRBV19, the J call TRBJ1-1. This CDR3 contains 15 residues. Germline CDR1 is LNHDA and CDR2 is SQIVND (reference sequence). The CDR3 region is CASSIAPAQNTEAFF.

The rearrangement joins TRBV29-1 to TRBJ2-7; TCRdb's assignment of TRBD1 cannot be checked, as there is no DNA. Germline V lookup: CDR1 SQVTM, CDR2 ANQGSEA. The CDR3 consists of 14 residues. The CDR3 loop is CSVFTGRDTYEQYF.

The V call is TRBV20-1, the J call TRBJ2-7; absent DNA, TCRdb's TRBD1 call cannot be checked. Germline lookup yields CDR1 DFQATT and CDR2 SNEGSKA (reference sequence). This CDR3 comprises 13 residues. The CDR3 protein is CSTKRGVTYEQYF.

The chain links TRBV18 to TRBJ2-1; TCRdb returns TRBD1, unconfirmable since there is no DNA. The CDR3 covers 16 residues. CDR1 is KGHSH, CDR2 LQKENI, per germline. CDR3 sequence reads: CASSAGGQGAYNEQFF.

The chain couples TRBV15 to TRBJ1-5. Per germline, CDR1 LNHNV and CDR2 YYDKDF (reference sequence). This CDR3 comprises 14 residues. The CDR3 is CATSRRSTDQPQHF.

This chain links TRBV20-1 with TRBJ2-2; TCRdb picks TRBD2, but there is no DNA to check that call. The V gene's germline CDR1 is DFQATT and CDR2 SNEGSKA (reference sequence). This CDR3 region has 15 residues. CDR3 loop: CSASAGSIVTGELFF.

The V gene is TRBV7-3, the J gene TRBJ1-6; TCRdb calls TRBD1, which cannot be checked without DNA. This CDR3 region has 15 residues. Germline loops: CDR1 SGHTA, CDR2 FQGTGA. This CDR3 reads CASSQGQGRNSPLHF. The full variable domain, completed using reference TRBV7-3 and TRBJ1-6, is GAGVSQTPSNKVTEKGKYVELRCDPISGHTALYWYRQSLGQGPEFLIYFQGTGAADDSGLPNDRFFAVRPEGSVSTLKIQRTERGDSAVYLCASSQGQGRNSPLHFGNGTRLTVT.

The chain uses TRBV6-1 and TRBJ1-2; the TCRdb call, TRBD1, lacks DNA for checking. There are 15 residues in the CDR3. Germline V gene sequence: CDR1 MNHNS, CDR2 SASEGT. CDR3 amino acids: CASSTQGQGSYGYTF.

The V and J genes are TRBV19 and TRBJ1-2; TCRdb's D call, TRBD1, is unchecked because there is no DNA. This CDR3 region has 15 residues. Germline V lookup: CDR1 LNHDA, CDR2 SQIVND (reference sequence). The CDR3: CASSILPTGGNGYTF.

V usage is TRBV12-3 or TRBV12-4 and J usage is TRBJ1-1. The CDR3 runs 13 residues. CDR3 amino acids: CASTTLLRDEAFF.

The gene calls are TRBV20-1 and TRBJ1-5; there is no DNA to check the TCRdb D call of TRBD1. Germline V gives CDR1 DFQATT, CDR2 SNEGSKA (reference sequence). This CDR3 contains 17 residues. CDR3 residues: CSANPDRGVFGNQPQHF.

The chain recombines TRBV20-1 with TRBJ2-1. Germline-derived CDR1 and CDR2 are DFQATT and SNEGSKA (reference sequence). CDR3 length: 13 amino acids. CDR3 loop: CSAPHEASNEQFF.

CDR3 sequence reads: CASEGANVLTF. The genes are TRBV6-5 and TRBJ2-6. CDR1 is MNHEY, CDR2 SVGAGI, per germline. The CDR3 extends over 11 amino acids.

The gene calls are TRBV6-6 and TRBJ1-5. Germline CDR1 reads MNHNY; CDR2 reads SVGAGI (reference sequence). This CDR3 comprises 13 residues. The CDR3 is CASLPNSNQPQHF.

V and J are TRBV24-1 and TRBJ2-2; lacking DNA, the TRBD1 call made by TCRdb goes unchecked. CDR3 length: 18 amino acids. Looked up from germline, CDR1 is KGHDR and CDR2 is SFDVKD. CDR3 protein: CATSDLPPTGLNTGELFF.

The chain has TRBV10-3 and TRBJ2-3; TCRdb gives TRBD2 as the D gene, but with no DNA this cannot be confirmed. Germline V gives CDR1 ENHRY, CDR2 SYGVKD. The CDR3 extends over 17 amino acids. This chain's CDR3 is CAISEPDLAPMPDTQYF.

V is TRBV6-5 and J is TRBJ2-1; TCRdb's assignment of TRBD2 cannot be checked, as there is no DNA. The CDR3 covers 15 residues. Germline values: CDR1 MNHEY, CDR2 SVGAGI. Here the CDR3 reads CASSYSRTTLGEQFF.

The rearrangement joins TRBV11-1 to TRBJ2-7; TCRdb returns TRBD1, unconfirmable since there is no DNA. The CDR3 has 18 residues. Germline assignment: CDR1 SGHAT and CDR2 FQDESV (reference sequence). This CDR3 is CASSLEGDRDYFIDEQYF. The complete variable domain, with remaining parts taken from reference TRBV11-1 and TRBJ2-7, reads EAEVAQSPRYKITEKSQAVAFWCDPISGHATLYWYRQILGQGPELLVQFQDESVVDDSQLPKDRFSAERLKGVDSTLKIQPAELGDSAMYLCASSLEGDRDYFIDEQYFGPGTRLTVT.